The source of this TCR beta chain is a study of PD-1 blockade in classical Hodgkin lymphoma. Study overall: A 3 mg/kg intravenous dose of nivolumab was received by patients every 2 weeks.

Time point in this sample: cycle 4 day 1 (C4D1), after about 6 weeks of nivolumab. All patients relapsed after autologous stem cell transplantation, and brentuximab vedotin exposure varied. The CDR3 loop spans 14 amino acids. V lost 5 bases and J lost 3, with 14 bases in between. CDR1 and CDR2 (germline): MNHNY, SVGAGI (reference sequence). The table came from immunoSEQ multiplex PCR; TCRdb's copy has only in-frame clones and leaves some out. The table records tens of thousands of clones, about 90% of them present only once. A word on this clone: Its matching antigen is unknown.

Study-level findings and limits: Reports indicated that newly diagnosed patients had lower baseline TCR diversity than healthy donors did. Sources of repertoire differences remain undefined, possibly disease activity or prior therapy. Complete responders had baseline diversity similar to newly diagnosed patients.

The source material was peripheral blood mononuclear cells (PBMCs), sampled before the fourth cycle of nivolumab. The V gene is TRBV6-6, the J gene TRBJ2-7; tentative D call: TRBD2 (5 bases). The TCR originated in a human donor with classical Hodgkin lymphoma. CDR3 nucleotides: TGTGCCAGCAGTCCAGCGGCGGAATTCTACGAGCAGTACTTC. Its translation: CASSPAAEFYEQYF.